The 9 T cell receptor beta chains below all came from one sample that was sequenced in a study of T cell changes during pregnancy in multiple sclerosis. Assay used: immunoSEQ multiplex PCR; TCRdb lists only in-frame clones, some missing. The table shows roughly 60,000 clones, with 95% to 97% occurring only once. The source material was CD8+ T cells from peripheral blood mononuclear cells, sampled after pregnancy. These receptors originate from a female donor with multiple sclerosis, enrolled in a pregnancy study.

The chain uses TRBV5-1 and TRBJ2-1; D possibly corresponds to TRBD2 (6 bases). With 4 bases removed from V and 8 bases from J, the gap between germline ends came to 19 bases. Per the germline V gene, CDR1 is SGHRS and CDR2 is YFSETQ. There are 15 residues in the CDR3. The CDR3 nucleotides are TGCGCCAGCAGCCAAAGACTAGAAGGAGGGGATGAGCAGTTCTTC. Amino acids: CASSQRLEGGDEQFF.

The chain uses TRBV7-8 and TRBJ2-7, with 14 bases lining up with TRBD2. The trim removed 6 bases at V and 0 bases at J, leaving 7 bases unmatched. The CDR3 covers 17 residues. Germline V gene data show CDR1 as SGHVS and CDR2 as FQNEAQ. The CDR3 here is CASSLGLAGAHSYEQYF. In DNA form, the CDR3 reads TGTGCCAGCAGTTTGGGACTAGCGGGAGCCCACTCCTACGAGCAGTACTTC. Variable domain in full (rest from reference TRBV7-8 and TRBJ2-7): GAGVSQSPRYKVAKRGQDVALRCDPISGHVSLFWYQQALGQGPEFLTYFQNEAQLDKSGLPSDRFFAERPEGSVSTLKIQRTQQEDSAVYLCASSLGLAGAHSYEQYFGPGTRLTVT.

This chain uses TRBV29-1 with TRBJ2-1, with D possibly matching TRBD2 (6 bases). Germline lookup yields CDR1 SQVTM and CDR2 ANQGSEA. Between the trimmed V and J ends, which lost 4 bases and 0 bases, there was a span of 16 bases. The CDR3 sequence is 16 residues long. This CDR3 is CSVGGLAESSYNEQFF. CDR3 DNA sequence: TGCAGCGTTGGGGGGTTAGCGGAGAGCTCCTACAATGAGCAGTTCTTC.

The chain couples TRBV5-1 to TRBJ2-6; a weak D match, TRBD2 (6 bases). V lost 6 bases, J lost 0 bases, and 19 bases lay in between. The CDR3 totals 18 residues. CDR1 is SGHRS and CDR2 is YFSETQ in the germline V gene. The CDR3 reads CASTQTGLGLSGANVLTF. DNA of the CDR3: TGCGCCAGCACCCAGACGGGTCTGGGACTCTCTGGGGCCAACGTCCTGACTTTC.

This clone was observed a single time. The chain employs TRBV5-4 and TRBJ2-7; D unclear. Per germline, CDR1 SGHNT and CDR2 YYREEE (reference sequence). V lost 2 bases and J 9 bases, leaving 9 bases between the germline ends. The CDR3 runs 11 residues. CDR3 region: CASSFQSVQYF. CDR3 coding DNA: TGTGCCAGCAGCTTTCAGTCAGTGCAGTACTTC.

The chain employs TRBV28 and TRBJ2-7; 9 positions match TRBD1. The CDR3 is made up of 15 amino acids. The V and J ends lost 5 bases and 5 bases, in that order; junction bases with no gene match: 10. Germline lookup yields CDR1 MDHEN and CDR2 SYDVKM. In DNA form, the CDR3 reads TGTGCCAGCAGTAACAGGGGGGACAGGGCAAACGAGCAGTACTTC. Its protein product is CASSNRGDRANEQYF. The whole variable domain, remainder taken from reference TRBV28 and TRBJ2-7, is DVKVTQSSRYLVKRTGEKVFLECVQDMDHENMFWYRQDPGLGLRLIYFSYDVKMKEKGDIPEGYSVSREKKERFSLILESASTNQTSMYLCASSNRGDRANEQYFGPGTRLTVT.

The gene calls are TRBV19 and TRBJ1-1, with 8 bases identical to TRBD1. V lost 3 bases and J lost 4; bases outside the gene matches: 7. The germline gives CDR1 LNHDA, CDR2 SQIVND (reference sequence). This CDR3 region has 15 residues. The CDR3 nucleotides read TGTGCCAGTAGTATGTCGAGCAGGGGGCCCACTGAAGCTTTCTTT. Translation: CASSMSSRGPTEAFF.

This chain connects TRBV7-9 to TRBJ2-7, with 10 positions matching TRBD2. J gave up 5 bases and V 0 bases, and 4 bases lay outside the gene matches. Germline CDR1 is SEHNR and CDR2 is FQNEAQ (reference sequence). This CDR3 has 15 amino acids. The CDR3 loop is CASSLALAGDDEQYF. The CDR3 region has the DNA TGTGCCAGCAGCTTAGCCCTAGCGGGAGATGACGAGCAGTACTTC.

V is TRBV7-9 and J is TRBJ2-1; 10 nucleotides align to TRBD1. Trimming took 3 bases from V and 12 from J; bases not matched to a gene: 2. Per the germline V gene, CDR1 is SEHNR and CDR2 is FQNEAQ (reference sequence). The CDR3 is 12 residues long. The CDR3 sequence is CASSFGDRGQFF. The DNA of the CDR3 is TGTGCCAGCAGCTTTGGGGACAGGGGGCAGTTCTTC.